This TCR beta chain originates from a study of type 1 and type 2 diabetes patients. Points from the study as a whole: Some expanded clones seen only in T1D might occur in additional T2D or control samples.

On this clonotype itself: As yet, its antigen is unknown.

The CDR3 extends over 15 amino acids. Germline V gene sequence: CDR1 LGHNA, CDR2 YNFKEQ. Trimming cost V 4 bases and J 2 bases, with 14 bases left between them. The PCR template was genomic DNA. A primer set of 30 forward and 13 reverse primers amplified the CDR3. MiXCR was run by TCRdb on the multiplex PCR reads, yielding one entry per CDR3 protein. The sample lists some 250,000 distinct CDR3 sequences, more than 45% occurring once. This chain links TRBV4-2 with TRBJ2-5; D call uncertain. Sequencing was carried out using peripheral blood mononuclear cells (PBMCs). The clonotype originates from a man between 18 and 35 years old with type 2 diabetes. CDR3 region: CASSRLDAIQETQYF. The CDR3 DNA follows: TGTGCCAGCAGCCGATTGGACGCCATACAAGAGACCCAGTACTTC.